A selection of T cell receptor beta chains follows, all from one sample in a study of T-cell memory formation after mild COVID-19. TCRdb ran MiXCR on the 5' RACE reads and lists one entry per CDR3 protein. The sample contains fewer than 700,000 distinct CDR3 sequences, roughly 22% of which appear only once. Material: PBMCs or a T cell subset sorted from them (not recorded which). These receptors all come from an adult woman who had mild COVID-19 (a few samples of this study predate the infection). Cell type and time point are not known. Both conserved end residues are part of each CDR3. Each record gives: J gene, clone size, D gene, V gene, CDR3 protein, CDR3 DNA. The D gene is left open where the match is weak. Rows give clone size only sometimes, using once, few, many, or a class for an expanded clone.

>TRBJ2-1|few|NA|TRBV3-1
CASSQGPGQFF
TGTGCCAGCAGCCAAGGCCCAGGGCAGTTCTTC
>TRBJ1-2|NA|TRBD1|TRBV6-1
CASSRQGSGYTF
TGTGCCAGCAGTAGACAGGGGAGTGGCTACACCTTC
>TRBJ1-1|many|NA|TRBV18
CASSPPTNTEAFF
TGTGCCAGCTCACCACCCACGAACACTGAAGCTTTCTTT
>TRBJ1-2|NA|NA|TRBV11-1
CASSLERGADYGYTF
TGTGCCAGCAGCTTAGAAAGGGGCGCGGACTATGGCTACACCTTC
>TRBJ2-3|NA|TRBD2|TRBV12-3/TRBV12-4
CASSSRLAEYF
TGTGCCAGCAGTTCAAGACTAGCGGAGTATTTT
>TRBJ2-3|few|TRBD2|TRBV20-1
CSAAGLAGPDTQYF
TGCAGTGCCGCGGGACTAGCGGGGCCAGATACGCAGTATTTT
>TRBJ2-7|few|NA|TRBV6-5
CASTLEAGVGGHEQYF
TGTGCCAGCACCCTGGAGGCCGGGGTTGGGGGTCACGAGCAGTACTTC
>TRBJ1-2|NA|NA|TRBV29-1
CSAWGSVGYTF
TGCAGCGCCTGGGGGTCTGTCGGCTACACCTTC
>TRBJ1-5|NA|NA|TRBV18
CASSMGPGNQPQHF
TGTGCCAGCTCAATGGGTCCGGGCAATCAGCCCCAGCATTTT
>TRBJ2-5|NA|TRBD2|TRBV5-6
CASSLAAGGPSETQYF
TGTGCCAGCAGCTTGGCGGCGGGGGGCCCGTCCGAGACCCAGTACTTC
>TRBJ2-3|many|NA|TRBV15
CATSIGRAGSDTQYF
TGTGCCACCAGCATCGGGCGGGCGGGGTCAGATACGCAGTATTTT
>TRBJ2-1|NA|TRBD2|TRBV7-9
CASSTTGTSGDGEQFF
TGTGCCAGCAGCACAACAGGGACTAGCGGGGATGGCGAGCAGTTCTTC
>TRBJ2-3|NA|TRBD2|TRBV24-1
CATSDFGTSGSTDTQYF
TGTGCCACCAGTGATTTTGGGACTAGCGGGAGCACAGATACGCAGTATTTT
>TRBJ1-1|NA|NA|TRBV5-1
CASSLAAGTEAFF
TGCGCCAGCAGCTTGGCCGCGGGCACTGAAGCTTTCTTT
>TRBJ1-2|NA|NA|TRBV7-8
CASSLESSYGYTF
TGTGCCAGCAGCTTAGAGTCAAGCTATGGCTACACCTTC
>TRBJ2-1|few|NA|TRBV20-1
CSASNRQRVDNEQFF
TGCAGTGCTAGTAATAGGCAGAGGGTCGACAATGAGCAGTTCTTC
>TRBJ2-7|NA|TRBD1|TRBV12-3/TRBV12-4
CASSWGQARSSYEQYF
TGTGCCAGCAGCTGGGGACAGGCCAGGAGCTCCTACGAGCAGTACTTC
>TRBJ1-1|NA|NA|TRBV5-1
CASSLAGREARGTEAFF
TGCGCCAGCAGCTTGGCCGGCAGGGAGGCTCGGGGGACTGAAGCTTTCTTT
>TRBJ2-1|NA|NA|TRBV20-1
CSATRQSSYNEQFF
TGCAGTGCTACCCGACAGAGCTCCTACAATGAGCAGTTCTTC
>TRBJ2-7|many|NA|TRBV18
CASSPPLEVSYEQYF
TGTGCCAGCTCACCACCTTTAGAGGTCTCCTACGAGCAGTACTTC
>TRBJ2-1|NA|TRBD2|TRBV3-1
CASSQAPSGGAGGNEQFF
TGTGCCAGCAGCCAGGCTCCTAGCGGGGGGGCCGGGGGCAATGAGCAGTTCTTC
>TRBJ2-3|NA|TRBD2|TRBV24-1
CATRTSGGEDTQYF
TGTGCCACCAGGACTAGCGGGGGGGAAGATACGCAGTATTTT
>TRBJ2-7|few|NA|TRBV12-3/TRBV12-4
CASSFGGGNYEQYF
TGTGCCAGCAGTTTTGGGGGAGGAAACTACGAGCAGTACTTC
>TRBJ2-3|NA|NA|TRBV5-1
CASSKYETAIFTDTQYF
TGCGCCAGCAGCAAATACGAGACAGCTATATTCACAGATACGCAGTATTTT
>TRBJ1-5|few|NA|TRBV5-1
CASSLALRRGILPPQHF
TGCGCCAGCAGCTTGGCCCTTCGCAGGGGAATACTACCGCCCCAGCATTTT
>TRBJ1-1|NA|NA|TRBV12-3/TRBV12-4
CASHDGRGRGLYVNTEAFF
TGTGCCAGCCATGACGGCAGAGGGAGGGGTTTATACGTGAACACTGAAGCTTTCTTT
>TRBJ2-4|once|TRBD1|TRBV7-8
CASSLKPGQVLIAKNIQYF
TGTGCCAGCAGCTTAAAGCCGGGACAGGTCCTAATAGCCAAAAACATTCAGTACTTC
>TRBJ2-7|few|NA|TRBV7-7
CASSLAPRGGDSSYEQYF
TGTGCCAGCAGCTTAGCCCCCCGAGGCGGGGACTCCTCCTACGAGCAGTACTTC
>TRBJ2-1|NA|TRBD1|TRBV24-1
CATSDAGQVYNEQFF
TGTGCCACCAGTGATGCCGGACAGGTTTACAATGAGCAGTTCTTC
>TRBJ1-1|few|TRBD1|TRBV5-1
CASSPFNRGTEAFF
TGCGCCAGCAGCCCATTCAACAGGGGCACTGAAGCTTTCTTT
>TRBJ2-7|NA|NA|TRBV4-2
CASSQEYGAAHSYEQYF
TGTGCCAGCAGCCAAGAATACGGAGCGGCACACTCCTACGAGCAGTACTTC
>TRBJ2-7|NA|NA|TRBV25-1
CASSRALRYEQYF
TGTGCCAGCAGTCGGGCCTTACGCTACGAGCAGTACTTC
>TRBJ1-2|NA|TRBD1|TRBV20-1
CSVDRAHYGYTF
TGCAGCGTGGACAGGGCCCACTATGGCTACACCTTC